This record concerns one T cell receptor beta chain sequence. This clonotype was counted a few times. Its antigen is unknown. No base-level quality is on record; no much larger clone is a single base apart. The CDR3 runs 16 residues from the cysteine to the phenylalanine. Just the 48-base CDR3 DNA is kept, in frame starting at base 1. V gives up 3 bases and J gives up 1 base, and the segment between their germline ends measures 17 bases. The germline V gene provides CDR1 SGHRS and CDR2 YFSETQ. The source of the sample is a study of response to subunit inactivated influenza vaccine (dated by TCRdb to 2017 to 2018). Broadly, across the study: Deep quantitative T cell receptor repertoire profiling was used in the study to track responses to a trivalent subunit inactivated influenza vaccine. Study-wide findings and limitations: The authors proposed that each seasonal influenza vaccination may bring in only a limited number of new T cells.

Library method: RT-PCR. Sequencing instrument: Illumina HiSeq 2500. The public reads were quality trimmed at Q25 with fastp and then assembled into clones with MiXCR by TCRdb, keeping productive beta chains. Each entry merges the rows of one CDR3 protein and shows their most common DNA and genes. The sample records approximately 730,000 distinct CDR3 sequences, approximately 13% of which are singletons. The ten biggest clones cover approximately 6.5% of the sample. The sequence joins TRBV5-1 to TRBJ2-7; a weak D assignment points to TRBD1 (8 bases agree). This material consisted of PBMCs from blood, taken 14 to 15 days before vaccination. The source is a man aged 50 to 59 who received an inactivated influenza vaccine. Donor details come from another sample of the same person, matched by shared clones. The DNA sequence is TGCGCCAGCAGCTCAAACGTACAGGGGGGGTCCTACGAGCAGTACTTC. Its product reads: CASSSNVQGGSYEQYF.